This T cell receptor (beta chain) stems from a study of blood T cell repertoires in COVID-19. CDR3 length: 13 amino acids. The V gene's germline CDR1 is LNHDA and CDR2 SQIVND (reference sequence). Between the trimmed V and J ends, which lost 5 bases and 1 base, there was a span of 8 bases. Only in-frame clones appear in the TCRdb table, and some are missing; sequencing was by immunoSEQ multiplex PCR. The sample includes some 260,000 clones, 65% to 90% of them seen just once. This clone was recorded a few times. The identical CDR3 is also encoded by other nucleotide sequences in the sample. Sequencing was performed on PBMCs or T cells enriched from blood (not recorded which). The V gene is TRBV19, the J gene TRBJ1-2; the D gene is possibly TRBD1 (6 bases). The clonotype originates from a middle-aged man who had recovered from COVID-19. This CDR3 reads CASSPDSNYGYTF. CDR3 nucleotide sequence: TGTGCCAGTAGTCCGGACAGTAACTATGGCTACACCTTC.